What follows is one T cell receptor beta chain and its context. The specificity of this receptor is unknown. Base qualities are not at hand, and no much larger clone is one base apart. These data belong to a study of shared clonotypes between healthy human individuals (dated by TCRdb to 2020 to 2021). In terms of the full investigation: Three men and two women, aged 18 to 49 years, made up the cohort. To increase sequencing depth and limit assay-specific biases, TCR repertoire library preparation and sequencing were carried out by different laboratories using diverse techniques. Each donor's leukapheresis produced roughly between roughly 0.9 and 9 billion PBMCs. To estimate repertoire size and how much clonotypes are shared between individuals, the study performed deep sequencing of blood TCR repertoires from roughly five healthy adults.

The paper as a whole reports these results and caveats: Sampling was limited to blood, and TCR repertoires in tissue likely differ from TCR repertoires in blood. Pairwise subsampling indicated that sequencing depth was expected to affect the degree of clonotype sharing among donors. The small number of donors limited the genetic and exposure-history diversity represented.

Using the deep immunoSEQ assay, TCR CDR3 regions were amplified from genomic DNA by multiplex PCR. Genomic DNA extracted from each cell subset was distributed evenly over all wells of several immunoSEQ 96-well plates, and each plate served as one replicate. Each replicate PCR for unsorted PBMC received roughly 300 ng genomic DNA, equal to tens of thousands of T cell genomes. Ten immunoSEQ deep assay plates were used to sequence the unsorted PBMC genomic DNA. The purified libraries were quantified using a Qubit 3.0 fluorometer, sized with a Bioanalyzer 2100, and then quantified again using the KAPA Library Quantification kit. Each immunoSEQ 96-well plate was sequenced on its own single-read 150-cycle Illumina NextSeq 550 flow cell. The published analysis was carried out like this. Because the immunoSEQ output held only junctional sequences and lacked quality scores, the filtering could not match the filtering applied to full-length reads. To assign V/J genes and CDR3, sequences were annotated using PyIR, a Python wrapper for IgBLAST v1.9, with IMGT germline references. Any read was removed if the V/J assignment was weak (E-value above 1e-6), the CDR3 was missing, or the read contained stop codons, out-of-frame junctions, or ambiguous translated residues. A V3J clonotype was defined by an identical inferred V gene, J gene, and CDR3 amino acid sequence. Percentage overlap between repertoires was calculated by dividing the number of shared unique clonotypes by the size of the smaller repertoire. RTK rarefaction, the Chao1 estimator, and Recon v2.1 estimates of unobserved clonotypes were used to assess repertoire richness. The source is immuneACCESS, and TCRdb retained only in-frame sequences with V and J called. Part of the clones is not carried over; for the studies checked, unresolved V genes explain less than half of this, and the remainder is unexplained. The D gene and trimming were derived from the DNA, and the V and J assignments and clone size from that table. Here the sample has a few hundred thousand clones; around 81% occur a single time. More than 10% of the sample is taken by the ten largest.

Including cysteine and phenylalanine, the CDR3 has 15 amino acids. CDR3 DNA is the only sequence kept; it has 45 bases, read in frame from the first base. CDR1 and CDR2 are read off the germline V gene as SGDLS and YYNGEE. Trimming at the junction amounts to 0 bases on V and 2 bases on J, and the germline ends lie 12 bases apart. Healthy HIV-negative adults with no recently reported acute infections or vaccinations were included as donors. All donors were Caucasian adults living in Nashville, Tennessee, USA. For unsorted samples, roughly 90 million PBMCs were counted, and genomic DNA was extracted using the QIAamp DNA Blood Mini kit. Blood was collected by leukapheresis, and PBMCs were isolated by Ficoll-Histopaque density gradient centrifugation and then cryopreserved in liquid nitrogen vapor phase.

This sequence was found in a woman aged 40 to 50 in good health. Some clones in this sample may be carry-over from other donors' samples. The specimen sequenced was PBMCs. The chain joins TRBV9 to TRBJ2-7, with TRBD2 tentatively as D gene (5 bases match). The CDR3 is CASSVAPGSAYEQYF. DNA sequence: TGTGCCAGCAGCGTAGCACCGGGTAGCGCCTACGAGCAGTACTTC.